These 18 T cell receptor beta chains were sequenced from one sample in a study of blood T cell repertoires in COVID-19. TCRdb's table, derived via immunoSEQ multiplex PCR, lists solely in-frame clones and lacks some. Among 350,000 or so clones, 92% were seen once, and the ten largest hold approximately 18%. What was sequenced was PBMCs or T cells enriched from blood (not recorded which). The origin of the receptors is a young woman who had recovered from COVID-19.

The genes are TRBV27 and TRBJ2-7, with a weak D call TRBD2 (6 bases). The CDR3 spans 14 residues. From germline, CDR1 is MNHEY and CDR2 SMNVEV (reference sequence). Trimming left V 3 bases short and J 4 bases short, with 13 bases between. The CDR3 DNA reads as TGTGCCAGCAGTTTCGGTGGGGGACTTTACGAGCAGTACTTC. Amino acid sequence: CASSFGGGLYEQYF.

The gene calls are TRBV7-9 and TRBJ2-1; tentatively, D is TRBD2 (6 bases). The CDR3 is 14 amino acids. Germline-derived CDR1 and CDR2 are SEHNR and FQNEAQ (reference sequence). Trimming left V 1 base short and J 4 bases short, with 8 bases between. Written as DNA, the CDR3 is TGTGCCAGCAGCTTAGGCGGGGAATACAATGAGCAGTTCTTC. It is translated as CASSLGGEYNEQFF.

The chain recombines TRBV5-5 with TRBJ2-3; 7 bases agree with TRBD1. CDR3 length equals 16 residues. V gave up 4 bases and J gave up 4 bases; unmatched junction bases: 12. Germline CDR1 reads SGHKS; CDR2 reads YYEKEE (reference sequence). The CDR3 is CASSAGTARRADTQYF. The CDR3 DNA reads TGTGCCAGCAGCGCCGGGACAGCTCGCAGGGCAGATACGCAGTATTTT.

The chain has TRBV3-1 (or the pseudogene TRBV3-2) and TRBJ1-1; D is uncertain. The CDR3 extends over 11 amino acids. V was shortened by 1 base and J by 7 bases, with 4 bases between the two germline ends. Looked up from germline, CDR1 is LGHDT and CDR2 is YNNKEL (reference sequence). The CDR3 loop reads CASSQANEAFF. In nucleotides, the CDR3 is TGTGCCAGCAGCCAAGCCAATGAAGCTTTCTTT.

The CDR3 spells CASSLSRGIYGYTF. In DNA form, the CDR3 reads TGTGCCAGCAGTTTATCGAGGGGGATCTATGGCTACACCTTC. The chain couples TRBV27 to TRBJ1-2, with D maybe TRBD1 (6 bases). Germline CDR1 reads MNHEY; CDR2 reads SMNVEV (reference sequence). V was pared by 0 bases and J by 4 bases, with 9 bases between. This CDR3 is built from 14 residues.

CDR3 in DNA: TGTGCCAGTAGTATCGCGGTCCCTGGCCAAGCGGGAGGGTACGAGCAGTACTTC. It is translated as CASSIAVPGQAGGYEQYF. This chain uses TRBV19 with TRBJ2-7; 10 bases line up with TRBD2. CDR1 and CDR2 from the germline V gene are LNHDA and SQIVND (reference sequence). Trimming took 3 bases from V and 4 from J; bases not matched to a gene: 15. This CDR3 is 18 amino acids long.

The chain carries TRBV5-1 and TRBJ2-3, with 11 bases that match TRBD1. The CDR3 extends over 15 amino acids. V gave up 4 bases and J gave up 4 bases; unmatched junction bases: 5. Germline V gene data show CDR1 as SGHRS and CDR2 as YFSETQ. For the CDR3, the DNA is TGCGCCAGCAGCCTGGGACAGGGGGAGGCAGATACGCAGTATTTT. Translating it yields CASSLGQGEADTQYF.

The J gene is TRBJ1-6, the V gene TRBV2; TRBD1 matches at 10 bases. The germline gives CDR1 SNHLY, CDR2 FYNNEI. V lost 7 bases to trimming and J lost 8 bases; unmatched junction nucleotides: 5. The CDR3 consists of 14 residues. The CDR3 coding sequence is TGTGCCAGCACCCGGGACAGGGGTGATTCACCCCTCCACTTT. Its translation: CASTRDRGDSPLHF.

The V and J genes are TRBV5-8 and TRBJ1-2; 12 nucleotides match TRBD1. V lost 4 bases and J lost 8; bases outside the gene matches: 12. This CDR3 spans 16 amino acids. Germline CDR1 is SGHTS and CDR2 is YDEGEE. CDR3 nucleotide sequence: TGTGCCAGCAGCATGCCCGGGACAGGGGGCGTGGACGGCTACACCTTC. It yields the protein CASSMPGTGGVDGYTF.

V usage is TRBV9 and J usage is TRBJ2-1, with a tentative D call TRBD1 (6 bases). The germline CDR1 and CDR2 sequences are SGDLS and YYNGEE. The CDR3 sequence is 14 residues long. The germline V and J ends were trimmed by 3 bases and 6 bases, with 13 bases remaining between them. The CDR3 sequence: CASSATTGTNEQFF. The CDR3 DNA sequence: TGTGCCAGCAGCGCAACAACAGGGACCAATGAGCAGTTCTTC.

The chain links TRBV5-4 to TRBJ1-1; D remains unclear. The germline V gene has CDR1 SGHNT and CDR2 YYREEE (reference sequence). There are 14 residues in the CDR3. Trimming took 3 bases from V and 3 from J, leaving 12 bases between them. DNA for the CDR3: TGTGCCAGCAGCTATGAGGGTGGAGACACTGAAGCTTTCTTT. Its translation: CASSYEGGDTEAFF. Full variable domain (missing parts from reference TRBV5-4 and TRBJ1-1): ETGVTQSPTHLIKTRGQQVTLRCSSQSGHNTVSWYQQALGQGPQFIFQYYREEENGRGNFPPRFSGLQFPNYSSELNVNALELDDSALYLCASSYEGGDTEAFFGQGTRLTVV.

This sequence joins TRBV28 and TRBJ2-7; possible D gene TRBD1, 7 bases. There are 14 residues in the CDR3. The V end lost 5 bases, the J end lost 3 bases, and 14 bases lay between the germline ends. Germline CDR1 reads MDHEN; CDR2 reads SYDVKM. For the CDR3, the DNA is TGTGCCAGCAGTCGAGGGACAGCGGGCTACGAGCAGTACTTC. As protein: CASSRGTAGYEQYF.

The V gene is TRBV18, the J gene TRBJ1-2; D possibly corresponds to TRBD1 (5 bases). Germline V gene lookup returns CDR1 KGHSH and CDR2 LQKENI. The CDR3 extends over 14 amino acids. Trimming took off 1 base at V and 5 bases at J, with 11 bases between the two ends. The DNA for the CDR3 is TGTGCCAGCTCACCACGTGAAGGGGAATATGGCTACACCTTC. Protein: CASSPREGEYGYTF.

The chain is built from TRBV7-8 and TRBJ2-7, with 7 bases lining up with TRBD1. With V trimmed by 0 bases and J by 2 bases, 7 bases remained unmatched. The CDR3 runs 16 residues. Germline V lookup: CDR1 SGHVS, CDR2 FQNEAQ. The CDR3 nucleotides are TGTGCCAGCAGCTTAGCCCAGACGACAGGGACCTACGAGCAGTACTTC. Translation gives CASSLAQTTGTYEQYF.

The chain combines TRBV5-1 with TRBJ1-1, with D perhaps TRBD1 (5 bases). In germline, CDR1 is SGHRS, CDR2 YFSETQ. The CDR3 spans 16 residues. Trimming removed 5 bases at V and 0 bases at J, with 17 bases between. The chain's CDR3 is CASSRTRLGVNTEAFF. In DNA form, the CDR3 reads TGCGCCAGCAGTCGGACAAGACTAGGGGTGAACACTGAAGCTTTCTTT.

This clone was counted once. The CDR3 DNA reads TGTGCCAGCAGTCCATTAACTTCCAGCACAGATACGCAGTATTTT. Translating it yields CASSPLTSSTDTQYF. The rearrangement joins TRBV9 to TRBJ2-3; no reliable D call. This CDR3 is 15 amino acids long. The germline CDR1 and CDR2 sequences are SGDLS and YYNGEE. Trimming removed 5 bases from V and 0 bases from J, with 13 bases in between.

J is TRBJ1-2 and V is TRBV5-1, with 10 bases fitting TRBD1. With 1 base clipped from V and 6 bases from J, the junction kept 6 bases outside the gene matches. The CDR3 is made up of 15 amino acids. Germline loops: CDR1 SGHRS, CDR2 YFSETQ. The CDR3, as DNA: TGCGCCAGCAGCTTGCAAGACAGGGGGCTGAATGGCTACACCTTC. It is translated as CASSLQDRGLNGYTF.

This clone has a handful of counts. The chain is built from TRBV7-9 and TRBJ2-2, with 8 bases matching TRBD1. CDR1 and CDR2 from the germline V gene are SEHNR and FQNEAQ (reference sequence). The V and J ends lost 5 bases and 1 base, in that order; junction bases with no gene match: 3. This CDR3 comprises 15 residues. CDR3 sequence (DNA): TGTGCCAGCAGCCCCGGACAGGGGAACACCGGGGAGCTGTTTTTT. This translates into CASSPGQGNTGELFF.